The 15 T cell receptor beta chains presented below share a single source sample, sequenced in a study of spatial heterogeneity in lung cancer. The sample's time point: sample taken at primary tumor resection. TCRdb re-called the 5' RACE reads with MiXCR, one entry per CDR3 protein. The data hold about 38,000 distinct CDR3 sequences, with roughly 8% observed a single time. The sequences come from PBMCs, collected at surgery. The receptors come from a male donor with early-stage non-small cell lung cancer.

Here the CDR3 DNA reads TGTGCCAGCAGCTTAGGACCCCAGGGGAATGAGCAGTTCTTC. Its protein is CASSLGPQGNEQFF. The chain employs TRBV7-3 and TRBJ2-1; maybe TRBD1 (6 bases). The CDR3 extends over 14 amino acids. Looked up from germline, CDR1 is SGHTA and CDR2 is FQGTGA. The V end was cut by 2 bases, the J end by 7 bases, with 12 bases between.

This clonotype was counted a single time. One end of the junction does not line up with germline, which may come from a read error. This chain uses TRBV7-7 with TRBJ2-5, with TRBD1 as a possible D gene (6 bases). Germline values: CDR1 SSHAT, CDR2 FNYEAQ (reference sequence). The CDR3 has 16 residues. CDR3 sequence (DNA): TGTGCTAGCAGCTTGCACAGGGTCGCGCTTCAAGAGACCCAGTACTTC. It yields the protein CASSLHRVALQETQYF.

This clonotype appeared many times. The V call is TRBV7-9, the J call TRBJ1-1; D not resolved. This CDR3 spans 14 amino acids. The germline gives CDR1 SEHNR, CDR2 FQNEAQ (reference sequence). V lost 6 bases to trimming and J lost 2 bases, with 13 bases between them. The chain's CDR3 is CASRSSGINTEAFF. CDR3 DNA sequence: TGTGCCAGCAGATCTTCAGGAATTAACACTGAAGCTTTCTTT.

This clonotype has a handful of counts. J is TRBJ2-6 and V is TRBV30; no clear D gene. Per the germline V gene, CDR1 is GTSNPN and CDR2 is SVGIG (reference sequence). V lost 4 bases and J lost 3, with 13 bases in between. This CDR3 has 15 amino acids. The CDR3, as DNA: TGTGCCTGGACCCCTCAGTTTGGTGGGGCCAACGTCCTGACTTTC. Protein: CAWTPQFGGANVLTF.

This clonotype is medium-sized by share. V usage is TRBV25-1 and J usage is TRBJ2-5; 9 bases match TRBD2. Germline CDR1 MGHDK, CDR2 SYGVNS. The CDR3 spans 14 residues. The V and J ends lost 4 bases and 4 bases, in that order; junction bases with no gene match: 4. The CDR3 sequence: CASSGAGGRETQYF. CDR3 nucleotide sequence: TGTGCCAGCAGTGGAGCGGGGGGTCGAGAGACCCAGTACTTC.

There are many counts of this clonotype. V is TRBV20-1 and J is TRBJ2-2; D might be TRBD2 (6 bases). Germline-derived CDR1 and CDR2 are DFQATT and SNEGSKA (reference sequence). This CDR3 is built from 17 residues. Trimming pared 3 bases from V and 4 bases from J, leaving 21 bases between. CDR3 in amino acids: CSASGPLMEGGTGELFF. CDR3 coding DNA: TGCAGTGCTAGCGGACCTTTGATGGAGGGAGGCACCGGGGAGCTGTTTTTT.

This clonotype was seen only a few times. This chain joins TRBV7-9 and TRBJ1-1; no clear D. Germline values: CDR1 SEHNR, CDR2 FQNEAQ (reference sequence). Trimming stripped 5 bases from V and 4 bases from J, with 11 bases between. The CDR3 has 13 residues. CDR3 nucleotide sequence: TGTGCCAGCAGCCCCTCCGGCGGCACTGAAGCTTTCTTT. Its protein is CASSPSGGTEAFF.

This clonotype has more than one count but fewer than ten. The CDR3 nucleotides are TGTGCCAGCCAGTGGCAGGGCGATCAGCCCCAGCATTTT. Amino acids: CASQWQGDQPQHF. V is TRBV19 and J is TRBJ1-5; D perhaps matches TRBD1 (5 bases). Germline V gene data show CDR1 as LNHDA and CDR2 as SQIVND (reference sequence). V was clipped by 9 bases and J by 5 bases, with 14 bases between them. The length of the CDR3 is 13 residues. Filled out from reference TRBV19 and TRBJ1-5, the complete variable domain reads DGGITQSPKYLFRKEGQNVTLSCEQNLNHDAMYWYRQDPGQGLRLIYYSQIVNDFQKGDIAEGYSVSREKKESFPLTVTSAQKNPTAFYLCASQWQGDQPQHFGDGTRLSIL.

The J gene is TRBJ2-7, the V gene TRBV5-6; D is perhaps TRBD2 (6 bases). The V gene lost 1 base and the J gene lost 2 bases, with 16 bases spanning the gap. CDR1 and CDR2 from the germline V gene are SGHDT and YYEEEE. The CDR3 loop spans 16 amino acids. CDR3 bases: TGTGCCAGCAGCTTGCTGCGGGGCGGACATCCCTACGAGCAGTACTTC. This codes for CASSLLRGGHPYEQYF.

There are many counts of this clonotype. The J gene is TRBJ2-7, the V gene TRBV27; 10 bases are a match to TRBD1. CDR1 and CDR2 from the germline V gene are MNHEY and SMNVEV (reference sequence). The CDR3 is 15 residues long. V lost 5 bases, J lost 1 base, and 5 bases stayed unmatched. Here the CDR3 reads CASSPLDRGSYEQYV. CDR3 DNA: TGTGCCAGCAGTCCATTGGACAGGGGGTCCTACGAGCAGTACGTC.

This clonotype was seen a handful of times. CDR3 residues: CSAHDSSPHGLLNVLTF. CDR3 nucleotide sequence: TGCAGCGCTCACGACAGTTCCCCCCATGGACTACTTAACGTCCTGACTTTC. The chain links TRBV29-1 to TRBJ2-6; D perhaps matches TRBD2 (6 bases). The CDR3 consists of 17 residues. The germline V and J ends were trimmed by 7 bases and 10 bases, with 29 bases remaining between them. Germline V gives CDR1 SQVTM, CDR2 ANQGSEA. The full variable domain, completed using reference TRBV29-1 and TRBJ2-6, is SAVISQKPSRDICQRGTSLTIQCQVDSQVTMMFWYRQQPGQSLTLIATANQGSEATYESGFVIDKFPISRPNLTFSTLTVSNMSPEDSSIYLCSAHDSSPHGLLNVLTFGAGSRLTVL.

This clonotype was observed a few times. CDR3 in amino acids: CASSPPSGDEQYV. The DNA of the CDR3 is TGTGCCAGCTCACCACCCTCGGGGGACGAGCAGTACGTC. This chain connects TRBV18 to TRBJ2-7; maybe TRBD2 (6 bases). Germline V lookup: CDR1 KGHSH, CDR2 LQKENI. CDR3 size: 13 residues. V was clipped by 0 bases and J by 5 bases, with 8 bases between them.

The J gene is TRBJ2-7, the V gene TRBV7-9, with a weak D call TRBD2 (6 bases). CDR1 is SEHNR and CDR2 is FQNEAQ in the germline V gene (reference sequence). Between the trimmed V and J ends, which lost 3 bases and 1 base, there was a span of 10 bases. The CDR3 spans 14 residues. CDR3: CASSFGGESYEQYV. CDR3 bases: TGTGCCAGCAGCTTCGGGGGAGAATCCTACGAGCAGTACGTC.

This clonotype appeared many times. CDR3 coding DNA: TGTGCCAACCTAATAAGTGCTGAGCAGTTCTTC. The encoded protein is CANLISAEQFF. The V gene is TRBV27, the J gene TRBJ2-1; D is unresolved. CDR1 MNHEY and CDR2 SMNVEV come from the germline V gene (reference sequence). This CDR3 is 11 amino acids long. V was shortened by 10 bases and J by 9 bases, with 13 bases between the two germline ends.

The chain couples TRBV10-3 to TRBJ1-2, with a weak D call TRBD1 (6 bases). The CDR3 consists of 15 residues. Trimming cost V 4 bases and J 4 bases, with 16 bases left between them. Germline CDR1 is ENHRY and CDR2 is SYGVKD. CDR3 residues: CAISVGGRTSYGYTF. The CDR3 DNA follows: TGTGCCATCAGTGTTGGGGGGCGAACTTCCTATGGCTACACCTTC.